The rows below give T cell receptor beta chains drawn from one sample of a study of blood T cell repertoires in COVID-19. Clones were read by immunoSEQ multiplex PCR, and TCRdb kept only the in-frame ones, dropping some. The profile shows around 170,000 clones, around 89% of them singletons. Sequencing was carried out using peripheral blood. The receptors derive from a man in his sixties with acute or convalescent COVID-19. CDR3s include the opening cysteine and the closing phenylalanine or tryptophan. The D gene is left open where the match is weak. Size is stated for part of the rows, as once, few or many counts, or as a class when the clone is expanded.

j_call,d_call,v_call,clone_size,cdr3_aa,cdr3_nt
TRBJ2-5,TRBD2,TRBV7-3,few,CASSPKAGRQETQYF,TGTGCCAGCAGTCCTAAAGCGGGGCGTCAGGAGACCCAGTACTTC
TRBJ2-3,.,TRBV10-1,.,CASSESRGTSTDTQYF,TGCGCCAGCAGTGAGTCCCGGGGGACTAGCACAGATACGCAGTATTTT
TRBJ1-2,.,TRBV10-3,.,CASKIETDNYGYTF,TGTGCTTCAAAGATCGAGACAGACAACTATGGCTACACCTTC
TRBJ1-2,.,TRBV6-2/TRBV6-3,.,CASSPLIPGYTF,TGTGCCAGCAGTCCGCTAATACCGGGCTACACCTTC
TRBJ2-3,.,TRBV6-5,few,CASARGTDTQYF,TGTGCCAGTGCGCGAGGCACAGATACGCAGTATTTT
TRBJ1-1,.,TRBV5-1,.,CASSLAGQSKAFF,TGCGCCAGCAGCTTGGCCGGACAGTCGAAAGCTTTCTTT
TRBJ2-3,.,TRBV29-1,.,CSVEVADTQYF,TGCAGCGTTGAAGTAGCAGATACGCAGTATTTT
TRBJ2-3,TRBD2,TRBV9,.,CASSAGGSTDTQYF,TGTGCCAGCAGCGCGGGAGGGAGCACAGATACGCAGTATTTT
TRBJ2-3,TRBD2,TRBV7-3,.,CASSAIAGGTDTQYF,TGTGCCAGCAGCGCAATCGCGGGGGGCACAGATACGCAGTATTTT
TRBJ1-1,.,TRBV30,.,CAWSVLYTEAFF,TGTGCCTGGAGTGTATTGTATACTGAAGCTTTCTTT
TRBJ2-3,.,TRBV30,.,CAWSFTGMEDTQYF,TGTGCCTGGAGTTTCACAGGCATGGAAGATACGCAGTATTTT
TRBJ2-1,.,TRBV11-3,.,CASSLDWANEQFF,TGTGCCAGCAGCTTAGACTGGGCCAATGAGCAGTTCTTC
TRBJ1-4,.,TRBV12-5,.,CASRPRNEKLFF,TGTGCTAGTCGTCCGCGTAATGAAAAACTGTTTTTT
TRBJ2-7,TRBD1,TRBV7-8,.,CASSRDRGLGEQYF,TGTGCCAGCAGCCGGGACAGGGGGCTTGGCGAGCAGTACTTC
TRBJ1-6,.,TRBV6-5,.,CATALGGANSPLHF,TGTGCCACCGCACTAGGGGGGGCCAATTCACCCCTCCACTTT
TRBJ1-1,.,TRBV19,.,CASKRTANTEAFF,TGTGCCAGTAAAAGGACAGCGAACACTGAAGCTTTCTTT
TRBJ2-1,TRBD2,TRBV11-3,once,CASGTIAGPYNEQFF,TGTGCCAGTGGTACCATAGCGGGACCTTACAATGAGCAGTTCTTC
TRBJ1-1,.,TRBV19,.,CASSLSTANTEAFF,TGTGCCAGTAGTTTATCGACAGCGAACACTGAAGCTTTCTTT
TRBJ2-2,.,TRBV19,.,CASRQVALGTGELFF,TGTGCCAGTAGACAAGTAGCCTTGGGCACCGGGGAGCTGTTTTTT
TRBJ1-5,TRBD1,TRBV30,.,CAWSYRGGNQPQHF,TGTGCCTGGAGCTACAGGGGTGGCAATCAGCCCCAGCATTTT
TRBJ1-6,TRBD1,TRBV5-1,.,CASSLATGVSPLHF,TGCGCCAGCAGCTTGGCGACAGGGGTTTCACCCCTCCACTTT
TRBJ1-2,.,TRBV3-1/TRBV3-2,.,CASSQDSVDYGYTF,TGTGCCAGCAGCCAAGATTCAGTTGACTATGGCTACACCTTC
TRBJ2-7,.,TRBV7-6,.,CASSLVGGGSPMAYEQYF,TGTGCCAGCAGCTTAGTAGGTGGGGGGTCCCCAATGGCCTACGAGCAGTACTTC
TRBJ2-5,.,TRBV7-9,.,CASSHVVAGEQETQYF,TGTGCCAGCAGTCACGTGGTAGCCGGGGAGCAAGAGACCCAGTACTTC
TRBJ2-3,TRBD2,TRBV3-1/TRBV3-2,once,CASSKTSGGLLSTDTQYF,TGTGCCAGCAGCAAGACTAGCGGGGGGCTCCTTAGCACAGATACGCAGTATTTT
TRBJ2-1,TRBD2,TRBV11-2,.,CASSQGGLAGRANNEQFF,TGTGCCAGCAGCCAGGGGGGACTAGCGGGGCGCGCAAACAATGAGCAGTTCTTC
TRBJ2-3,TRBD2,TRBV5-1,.,CASCPRAAGGTDTQYF,TGCGCCAGCTGTCCTCGGGCAGCGGGAGGGACAGATACGCAGTATTTT
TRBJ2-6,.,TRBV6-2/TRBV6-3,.,CASSYTWAGAAGANVLTF,TGTGCCAGCAGTTACACTTGGGCGGGGGCGGCTGGGGCCAACGTCCTGACTTTC
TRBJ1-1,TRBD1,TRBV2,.,CAIPGQGFMNTEAFF,TGTGCCATTCCGGGACAGGGGTTCATGAACACTGAAGCTTTCTTT
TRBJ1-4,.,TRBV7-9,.,CASSQHRATNEKLFF,TGTGCCAGCAGCCAGCACAGGGCGACTAATGAAAAACTGTTTTTT
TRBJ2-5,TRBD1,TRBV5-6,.,CASSAGTVGLETQYF,TGTGCCAGCAGCGCCGGGACAGTAGGTTTGGAGACCCAGTACTTC
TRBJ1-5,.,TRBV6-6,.,CASSYAGNSNQPQHF,TGTGCCAGCAGTTACGCAGGGAATAGCAATCAGCCCCAGCATTTT
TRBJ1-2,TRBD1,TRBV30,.,CARGTGGTNYGYTF,TGTGCCCGGGGAACAGGGGGAACTAACTATGGCTACACCTTC
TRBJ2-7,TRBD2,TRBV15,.,CATSRDGLAGAARYF,TGTGCCACCAGCAGAGATGGACTAGCGGGGGCGGCTAGGTACTTC
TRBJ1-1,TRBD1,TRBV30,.,CAWSVFRGPNTEAFF,TGTGCCTGGAGTGTATTCAGGGGGCCGAACACTGAAGCTTTCTTT
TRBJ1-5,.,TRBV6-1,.,CASSEDRNQPQHF,TGTGCCAGCAGTGAGGACAGAAATCAGCCCCAGCATTTT
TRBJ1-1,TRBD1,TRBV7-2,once,CASSLGQGYMNTEAFF,TGTGCCAGCAGCTTAGGACAGGGCTATATGAACACTGAAGCTTTCTTT
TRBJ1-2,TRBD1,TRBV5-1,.,CASSKQEGAGYGYTF,TGCGCCAGCAGCAAGCAGGAGGGGGCTGGCTATGGCTACACCTTC
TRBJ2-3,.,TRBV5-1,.,CASSLEGKSTDTQYF,TGCGCCAGCAGCTTGGAGGGGAAAAGCACAGATACGCAGTATTTT
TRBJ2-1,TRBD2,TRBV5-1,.,CASSPVTSGGNEQFF,TGCGCCAGCAGCCCCGTGACTAGCGGGGGCAATGAGCAGTTCTTC
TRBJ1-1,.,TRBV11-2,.,CASSLAGEAFF,TGTGCCAGCAGCTTAGCAGGCGAAGCTTTCTTT
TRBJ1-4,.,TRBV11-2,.,CASSLGLQGSNEKLFF,TGTGCCAGCAGCTTAGGGTTGCAGGGCTCTAATGAAAAACTGTTTTTT
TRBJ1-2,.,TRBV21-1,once,CASSKGGSGYTF,TGTGCCAGCAGCAAAGGAGGGTCTGGCTACACCTTC
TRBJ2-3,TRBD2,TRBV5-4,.,CASSLTSGGRTDTQYF,TGTGCCAGCAGCTTGACTAGCGGGGGACGCACAGATACGCAGTATTTT
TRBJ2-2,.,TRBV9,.,CASSVNHRESNTGELFF,TGTGCCAGCAGCGTAAACCACAGGGAGTCGAACACCGGGGAGCTGTTTTTT
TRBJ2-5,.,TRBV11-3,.,CASSSGQIQETQYF,TGTGCCAGCAGCTCTGGACAGATCCAAGAGACCCAGTACTTC
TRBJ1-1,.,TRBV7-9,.,CASSRPPVGYTEAFF,TGTGCCAGCAGTCGCCCCCCCGTCGGGTACACTGAAGCTTTCTTT
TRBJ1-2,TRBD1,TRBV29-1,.,CSVDSGQGKGYGYTF,TGCAGCGTAGATTCCGGACAGGGCAAAGGCTATGGCTACACCTTC
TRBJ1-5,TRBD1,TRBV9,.,CASSVGTGRGQPQHF,TGTGCCAGCAGCGTAGGGACAGGGAGGGGCCAGCCCCAGCATTTT
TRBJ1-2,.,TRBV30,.,CAWLGGYGYTF,TGTGCCTGGTTGGGAGGCTATGGCTACACCTTC
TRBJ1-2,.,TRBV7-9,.,CASSLDQNGYTF,TGTGCCAGCAGCTTAGACCAGAACGGCTACACCTTC
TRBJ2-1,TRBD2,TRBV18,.,CASSQLAISYNEQFF,TGTGCCAGCTCACAACTAGCGATCTCCTACAATGAGCAGTTCTTC
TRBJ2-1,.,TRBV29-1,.,CSVDPQGSYNEQFF,TGCAGCGTTGACCCGCAGGGGTCCTACAATGAGCAGTTCTTC
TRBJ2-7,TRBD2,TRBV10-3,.,CAIRMTSGSAHEQYF,TGTGCCATCAGGATGACTAGCGGGAGTGCCCACGAGCAGTACTTC
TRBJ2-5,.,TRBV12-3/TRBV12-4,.,CASSRDNQETQYF,TGTGCCAGCAGCAGGGACAACCAAGAGACCCAGTACTTC
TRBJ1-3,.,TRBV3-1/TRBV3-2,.,CASSRGSDGTIYF,TGTGCCAGCAGCCGAGGAAGTGACGGCACCATATATTTT